The following is a T cell receptor (beta chain) sequence with its context. Its antigen is as yet unknown. This specimen comes from a study of PD-L1 blockade in urothelial cancer. Germline V CDR1 and CDR2: KGHSH, LQKENI. This CDR3 is built from 15 residues. V lost 0 bases and J lost 4; bases outside the gene matches: 5. Time point denoted: pretreatment peripheral blood. Each patient presented with locally advanced or metastatic urothelial carcinoma. Study-wide points: Tumor-associated clones in blood expanded more at 3 weeks in durable-benefit patients.

The repertoire was sequenced with immunoSEQ multiplex PCR; TCRdb's copy has only in-frame clones and lacks some. The repertoire consists of 70,000 to 95,000 clones, with 84% occurring once and the leading ten covering 2% to 2.5%. The clonotype originates from a man in his 60s with urothelial cancer. The chain is built from TRBV18 and TRBJ1-2, with 7 bases identical to TRBD1. The material sequenced was PBMCs, taken around atezolizumab (anti-PD-L1) treatment. The CDR3 nucleotides read TGTGCCAGCTCACCACCCTCGACAGGGTCCTATGGCTACACCTTC. It is translated as CASSPPSTGSYGYTF. Full variable domain (rest looked up from reference TRBV18 and TRBJ1-2): NAGVMQNPRHLVRRRGQEARLRCSPMKGHSHVYWYRQLPEEGLKFMVYLQKENIIDESGMPKERFSAEFPKEGPSILRIQQVVRGDSAAYFCASSPPSTGSYGYTFGSGTRLTVV.